This T cell receptor beta chain stems from a study of Ad26.COV2.S vaccination and SARS-CoV-2 variants. Method: immunoSEQ multiplex PCR; TCRdb's copy keeps in-frame clones and lacks some. The profile shows about 680,000 clones, roughly 90% of them singletons. Documented treatment: 15 to 20 received Ad26.COV2.S at low or high dose, single or two shots; about 5 received placebo; per-sample allocation not given. Repertoires come from day 63 after the first vaccine or placebo injection. The CDR3 sequence is 14 residues long. Looked up from germline, CDR1 is MNHEY and CDR2 is SVGEGT. V lost 4 bases to trimming and J lost 9 bases; unmatched junction nucleotides: 5.

Source: peripheral blood, taken in a trial of Ad26.COV2.S vaccine versus placebo. The sequence was collected from a person aged 18-60 years who received the Ad26.COV2.S COVID-19 vaccine or a placebo. The chain carries TRBV6-2 or TRBV6-3 and TRBJ1-6; 8 bases fit TRBD1. The CDR3, as DNA: TGTGCCAGCAGTTCGGGCAGGGGGCTTTCACCCCTCCACTTT. Its translation is CASSSGRGLSPLHF.